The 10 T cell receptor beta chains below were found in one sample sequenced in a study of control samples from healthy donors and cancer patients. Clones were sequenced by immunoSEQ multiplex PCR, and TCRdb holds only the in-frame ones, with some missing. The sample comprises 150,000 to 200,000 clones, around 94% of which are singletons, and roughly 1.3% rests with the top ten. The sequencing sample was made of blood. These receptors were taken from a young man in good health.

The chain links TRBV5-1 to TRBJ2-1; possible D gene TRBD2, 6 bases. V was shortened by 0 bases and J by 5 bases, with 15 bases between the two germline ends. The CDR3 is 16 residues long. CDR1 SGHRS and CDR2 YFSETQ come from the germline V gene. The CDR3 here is CASSLAEGSPDNEQFF. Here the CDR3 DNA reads TGCGCCAGCAGCTTGGCGGAGGGCAGCCCCGACAATGAGCAGTTCTTC.

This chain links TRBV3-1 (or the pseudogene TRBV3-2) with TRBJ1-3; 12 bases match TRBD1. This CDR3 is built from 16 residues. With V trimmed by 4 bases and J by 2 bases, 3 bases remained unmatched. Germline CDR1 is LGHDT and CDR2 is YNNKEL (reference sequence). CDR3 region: CASSRGTGGTGNTIYF. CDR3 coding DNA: TGTGCCAGCAGCCGCGGGACAGGGGGCACTGGAAACACCATATATTTT.

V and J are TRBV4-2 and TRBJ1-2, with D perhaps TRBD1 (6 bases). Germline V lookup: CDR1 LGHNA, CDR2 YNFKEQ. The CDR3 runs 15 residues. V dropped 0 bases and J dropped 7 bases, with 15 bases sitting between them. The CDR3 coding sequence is TGTGCCAGCAGCCAAGATAACAGGGAACGAGGTGGCTACACCTTC. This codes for CASSQDNRERGGYTF.

The DNA for the CDR3 is TGCGCCAGCAGTCGATGGTGGGGGCCCAATAACTATGGCTACACCTTC. This encodes CASSRWWGPNNYGYTF. This chain links TRBV23-1 with TRBJ1-2, with D possibly being TRBD1 (6 bases). TRBV23-1 is an ORF for which the function is uncertain. CDR3 length: 16 amino acids. V was pared by 4 bases and J by 1 base, with 16 bases between.

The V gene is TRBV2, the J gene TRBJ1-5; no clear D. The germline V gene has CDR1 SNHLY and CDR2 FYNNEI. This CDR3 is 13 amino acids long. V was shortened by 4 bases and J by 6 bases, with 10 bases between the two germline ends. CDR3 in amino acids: CASSATGGQPQHF. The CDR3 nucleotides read TGTGCCAGCAGTGCCACGGGAGGTCAGCCCCAGCATTTT.

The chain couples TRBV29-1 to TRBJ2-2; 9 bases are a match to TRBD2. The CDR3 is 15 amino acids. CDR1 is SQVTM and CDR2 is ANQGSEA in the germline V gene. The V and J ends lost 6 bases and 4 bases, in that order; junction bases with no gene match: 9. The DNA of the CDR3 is TGCAGCGTCTCGGGCGGGAGGGCCCCCACCGGGGAGCTGTTTTTT. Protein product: CSVSGGRAPTGELFF.

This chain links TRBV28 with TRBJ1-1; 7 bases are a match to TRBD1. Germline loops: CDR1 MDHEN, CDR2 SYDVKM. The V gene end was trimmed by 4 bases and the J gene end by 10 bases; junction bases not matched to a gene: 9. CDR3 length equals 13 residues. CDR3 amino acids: CASSSDRARGAFF. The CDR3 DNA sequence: TGTGCCAGCAGTTCAGACAGGGCCCGGGGAGCTTTCTTT. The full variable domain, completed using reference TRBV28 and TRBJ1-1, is DVKVTQSSRYLVKRTGEKVFLECVQDMDHENMFWYRQDPGLGLRLIYFSYDVKMKEKGDIPEGYSVSREKKERFSLILESASTNQTSMYLCASSSDRARGAFFGQGTRLTVV.

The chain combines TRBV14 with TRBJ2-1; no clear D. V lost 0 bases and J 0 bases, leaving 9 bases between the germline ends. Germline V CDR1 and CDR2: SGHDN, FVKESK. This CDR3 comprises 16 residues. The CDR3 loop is CASSQEETVSYNEQFF. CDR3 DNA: TGTGCCAGCAGCCAAGAAGAGACGGTCTCCTACAATGAGCAGTTCTTC.

CDR3 sequence reads: CASTAGDYGYTF. CDR3 coding DNA: TGTGCCAGTACTGCAGGGGACTATGGCTACACCTTC. This chain connects TRBV2 to TRBJ1-2; the D gene is possibly TRBD1 (6 bases). CDR3 length equals 12 residues. Germline CDR1 reads SNHLY; CDR2 reads FYNNEI. Trimming shortened V by 9 bases and J by 3 bases, and 11 bases separated the two germline ends.

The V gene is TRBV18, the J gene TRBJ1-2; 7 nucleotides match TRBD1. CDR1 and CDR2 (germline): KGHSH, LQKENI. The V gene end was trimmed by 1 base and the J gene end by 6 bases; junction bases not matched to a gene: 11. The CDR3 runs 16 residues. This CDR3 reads CASSPQGARPPDGYTF. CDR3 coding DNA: TGTGCCAGCTCACCACAGGGGGCGCGCCCCCCTGATGGCTACACCTTC.